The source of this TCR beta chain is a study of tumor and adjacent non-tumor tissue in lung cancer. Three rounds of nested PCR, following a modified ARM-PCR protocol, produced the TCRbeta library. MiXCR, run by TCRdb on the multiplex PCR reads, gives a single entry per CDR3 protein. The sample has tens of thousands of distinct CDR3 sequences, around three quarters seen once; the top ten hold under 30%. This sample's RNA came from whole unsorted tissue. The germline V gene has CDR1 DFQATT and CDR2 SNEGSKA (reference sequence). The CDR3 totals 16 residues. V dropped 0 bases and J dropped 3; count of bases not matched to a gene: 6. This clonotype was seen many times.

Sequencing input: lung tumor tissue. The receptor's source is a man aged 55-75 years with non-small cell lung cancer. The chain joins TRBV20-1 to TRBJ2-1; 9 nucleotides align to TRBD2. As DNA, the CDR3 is TGCAGTGCTAGAGATCCGCCACTAGCGGGCTACAATGAGCAGTTCTTC. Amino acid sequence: CSARDPPLAGYNEQFF.